This is a list of T cell receptor beta chains from one sample in a study of patients and donors after allogeneic stem cell transplantation. One entry per CDR3 protein results from TCRdb running MiXCR on the RT-PCR reads. Of over 200,000 distinct CDR3 sequences in the sample, more than 35% were seen once. The sample was blood, either unsorted or a sorted T cell fraction (not recorded which). These receptors all come from a human donor who was either an allogeneic HSCT recipient or a stem cell or donor lymphocyte infusion donor (not recorded which). It is not recorded whose cells these are; they may come from a transplant donor. The CDR3 runs from the conserved cysteine through the conserved F or W. D genes are given only for firm matches. Expanded clones are given a class, and other clones once, few, many or no size at all.

TRBV2,TRBJ1-6,NA,few,TGTGCCAGCAGTGGGCGGGGAACGGCTAATTCACCCCTCCACTTT,CASSGRGTANSPLHF
TRBV21-1,TRBJ1-4,NA,NA,TGTGCCAGCACCAACCACCGACAGAGAACTTGTGCAGAGGAAAAACTGTTTTTT,CASTNHRQRTCAEEKLFF
TRBV29-1,TRBJ1-1,NA,many,TGCAGCGTTGAACGCCAGGGAGGGACTGAAGCTTTCTTT,CSVERQGGTEAFF
TRBV14,TRBJ1-3,TRBD1,NA,TGTGCCAGCGGACAGGGTTTGCGCTCTGGAAACACCATATATTTT,CASGQGLRSGNTIYF
TRBV5-1,TRBJ1-1,NA,NA,TGCGCCAGCAGCTTTTCGGGGGAAGGGGCCGCTTTCTTT,CASSFSGEGAAFF
TRBV20-1,TRBJ1-6,TRBD1,NA,TGCAGTGCTCCCTCTTTTACTCCTCCGGGACAGAAATTCTCACCCCTCCACTTT,CSAPSFTPPGQKFSPLHF
TRBV7-9,TRBJ1-5,TRBD1,few,TGTGCCAGCAGCTTGGGACAGCCCAATCAGCCCCAGCATTTT,CASSLGQPNQPQHF
TRBV5-1,TRBJ2-2,NA,few,TGCGCCAGCAGCCTGAGGGCAGGGAACACCGGGGAGCTGTTTTTT,CASSLRAGNTGELFF
TRBV18,TRBJ2-5,NA,NA,TGTGCCAGCTCACCACCGGCGCAAGAGACCCAGTACTTC,CASSPPAQETQYF
TRBV20-1,TRBJ1-6,NA,NA,TGCAGTGCTAGAGATCTGGTGAGAGGGGACTCACCCCTCCACTTT,CSARDLVRGDSPLHF
TRBV3-1,TRBJ2-6,NA,NA,TGTGCCAGCAGCCTGGCTGGCCCTGGGGCCAACGTCCTGACTTTC,CASSLAGPGANVLTF
TRBV12-3/TRBV12-4,TRBJ2-6,NA,few,TGTGCCAGCAGTTTAGTGAGTGGACTTTCTGGGGCCAACGTCCTGACTTTC,CASSLVSGLSGANVLTF
TRBV12-3/TRBV12-4,TRBJ1-1,NA,few,TGTGCCAGCAGTTTCGACAGGCTATACACTGAAGCTTTCTTT,CASSFDRLYTEAFF
TRBV7-9,TRBJ1-1,NA,few,TGTGCCAGCTTAAAATTTTTGGGCACTGAAGCTTTCTTT,CASLKFLGTEAFF
TRBV6-5,TRBJ1-5,TRBD1,NA,TGTGCCAGCAGCCCGACAGGGATTCTTAAGCCCCAGCATTTT,CASSPTGILKPQHF
TRBV20-1,TRBJ1-5,TRBD1,NA,TGCAGTGCCCAGGGACAGCGGGGTCAGCCCCAGCATTTT,CSAQGQRGQPQHF
TRBV24-1,TRBJ2-3,NA,NA,TGTGCCACCGGCAACGGGATCGAAGATACGCAGTATTTT,CATGNGIEDTQYF
TRBV3-1,TRBJ2-1,NA,few,TGTGCCAGCAGCCAAGATCTAAGGGTAAGATCCTTC,CASSQDLRVRSF
TRBV30,TRBJ1-2,NA,NA,TGTGCCTGGAGGGCGCAGGTTAAATCATATGGCTACACCTTC,CAWRAQVKSYGYTF
TRBV4-1,TRBJ1-1,TRBD1,NA,TGCGCCAGCAGCCAAGAGTACGGAGGGGGCGAAGCTTTCTTT,CASSQEYGGGEAFF
TRBV5-1,TRBJ2-7,NA,NA,TGCGCCAGCAGCTTGGGTTCGGTCTCCTACGAGCAGTACTTC,CASSLGSVSYEQYF
TRBV5-1,TRBJ1-5,NA,NA,TGCGCCAGCAGCTTGGAGGGCTATCAGCCCCAGCATTTT,CASSLEGYQPQHF
TRBV9,TRBJ1-2,NA,NA,TGTGCCAGCAGCGTAGCTCAGGGATCTGGCTACACCTTC,CASSVAQGSGYTF
TRBV7-6,TRBJ1-1,NA,NA,TGTGCCAGCAGCTGGTTACGGACGGCCCCGGCTGAAGCTTTCTTT,CASSWLRTAPAEAFF
TRBV15,TRBJ2-1,TRBD2,few,TGTGCCACCAGCAGCCCGCGGGGGGGTTACAATGAGCAGTTCTTC,CATSSPRGGYNEQFF
TRBV10-3,TRBJ2-5,NA,few,TGTGCCATCAGTGGGAGGGAACAAGAGACCCAGTACTTC,CAISGREQETQYF
TRBV20-1,TRBJ1-1,NA,few,TGCAGTGCCCAGCTGGACAGCTTCACTGAAGCTTTCTTT,CSAQLDSFTEAFF
TRBV12-3/TRBV12-4,TRBJ1-6,TRBD1,NA,TGTGCCACAGGACAGGGATATAATTCACCCCTCCACTTT,CATGQGYNSPLHF
TRBV12-3/TRBV12-4,TRBJ1-1,NA,few,TGTGCCAGCAGTTTTGAGGGCCGGGACACTGAAGCTTTCTTT,CASSFEGRDTEAFF
TRBV7-9,TRBJ1-4,NA,NA,TGTGCCAGCAAATGGGCTCGGGGCAACGGGGATGAAAAACTGTTTTTT,CASKWARGNGDEKLFF
TRBV5-1,TRBJ2-7,TRBD1,few,TGCGCCAGCAGCCTCCAGACAGGGGCCTCCTACGAGCAGTACTTC,CASSLQTGASYEQYF
TRBV29-1,TRBJ2-5,NA,NA,TGCAGCGTTCTGGGCCGACAGAGCGGCAGAGAGACCCAGTACTTC,CSVLGRQSGRETQYF
TRBV5-1,TRBJ1-4,TRBD1,NA,TGCGCCAGCAGCCGTTCTCAGGGGGCTGAACTGTTTTTT,CASSRSQGAELFF
TRBV5-1,TRBJ2-3,NA,NA,TGCGCCAGCAGCTTGGGGCGCGGGACACTCACAGATACGCAGTATTTT,CASSLGRGTLTDTQYF
TRBV12-3/TRBV12-4,TRBJ1-1,NA,NA,TGTGCCAGCAGTGCTACAGGGAGCACTGAAGCTTTCTTT,CASSATGSTEAFF
TRBV7-9,TRBJ1-5,TRBD1,NA,TGTGCCAGCAGCTACTCGGGACAGGGAATCACTCAGCCCCAGCATTTT,CASSYSGQGITQPQHF